One sample yielded the 28 T cell receptor beta chains listed below, sequenced in a study of T cell changes during pregnancy in multiple sclerosis. Using immunoSEQ multiplex PCR, the repertoire was profiled, and TCRdb retains in-frame clones only, with some absent. The table includes about 40,000 clones, about 92% detected once. The sequences come from CD8+ T cells from peripheral blood mononuclear cells, collected in the third trimester of pregnancy. The receptors stem from a female donor with multiple sclerosis, enrolled in a pregnancy study.

V gene TRBV15 combines with J gene TRBJ2-2, with D uncertain. Germline V CDR1 and CDR2: LNHNV, YYDKDF (reference sequence). This CDR3 spans 14 amino acids. The V and J ends lost 2 bases and 3 bases respectively, with 7 bases between them. The CDR3 DNA sequence: TGTGCCACCAGCAGAAACGAGGACACCGGGGAGCTGTTTTTT. It yields the protein CATSRNEDTGELFF.

The rearrangement joins TRBV4-2 to TRBJ2-2; 11 bases are shared with TRBD2. The CDR3 consists of 16 residues. Per the germline V gene, CDR1 is LGHNA and CDR2 is YNFKEQ. After removal of 4 bases from V and 3 bases from J, the junction contained 4 bases not matched to a gene. CDR3 amino acids: CASSLNSGGDTGELFF. Written as DNA, the CDR3 is TGTGCCAGCAGCCTAAATAGCGGGGGGGACACCGGGGAGCTGTTTTTT.

This clone was seen once. The V call is TRBV2, the J call TRBJ2-5, with 7 bases identical to TRBD1. Germline V gene data show CDR1 as SNHLY and CDR2 as FYNNEI. The CDR3 has 11 amino acids. V lost 8 bases and J lost 4; bases outside the gene matches: 1. CDR3: CASPGGETQYF. The CDR3 region has the DNA TGTGCCAGCCCAGGGGGAGAGACCCAGTACTTC. The whole variable domain, filled in from reference TRBV2 and TRBJ2-5, reads EPEVTQTPSHQVTQMGQEVILRCVPISNHLYFYWYRQILGQKVEFLVSFYNNEISEKSEIFDDQFSVERPDGSNFTLKIRSTKLEDSAMYFCASPGGETQYFGPGTRLLVL.

This clone has only one observation. The chain recombines TRBV6-5 with TRBJ2-3, with 11 bases identical to TRBD2. CDR3 length equals 15 residues. Germline CDR1 MNHEY, CDR2 SVGAGI. Losses at the gene ends were 5 bases for V and 4 bases for J; bases not matched to a gene: 5. For the CDR3, the DNA is TGTGCCAGCAGTCAACTAGCGGGGGCCCCAGATACGCAGTATTTT. Residues: CASSQLAGAPDTQYF.

V is TRBV4-2 and J is TRBJ1-6; D ambiguous. The CDR3 is 12 residues long. V was clipped by 4 bases and J by 9 bases, with 7 bases between them. CDR1 is LGHNA, CDR2 YNFKEQ, per germline. The CDR3 region has the DNA TGTGCCAGCAGCCGCACTGGTTCACCCCTCCACTTT. It yields the protein CASSRTGSPLHF.

The chain joins TRBV19 to TRBJ2-1, with 7 nucleotides matching TRBD1. Germline loops: CDR1 LNHDA, CDR2 SQIVND (reference sequence). V was pared by 1 base and J by 7 bases, with 13 bases of the junction left unmatched. This CDR3 is 17 amino acids long. CDR3 in DNA: TGTGCCAGTAGTATAGCGATCGACAGGGCGTTCTCTAATGAGCAGTTCTTC. It translates to CASSIAIDRAFSNEQFF.

V is TRBV5-1 and J is TRBJ1-1; D unresolved. The germline gives CDR1 SGHRS, CDR2 YFSETQ. Trimming cost V 4 bases and J 0 bases, with 10 bases left between them. The CDR3 runs 14 residues. CDR3 DNA: TGCGCCAGCAGCCTCGAGGGCGTGAACACTGAAGCTTTCTTT. Translated: CASSLEGVNTEAFF.

V usage is TRBV29-1 and J usage is TRBJ1-1; a possible D gene is TRBD1 (5 bases). This CDR3 is built from 12 residues. CDR1 is SQVTM and CDR2 is ANQGSEA in the germline V gene. CDR3 coding DNA: TGCAGTTTCCAGGGCGGTGCGACTGAAGCTTTCTTT. Protein: CSFQGGATEAFF.

This sequence joins TRBV4-2 and TRBJ2-7, with a tentative D call TRBD2 (5 bases). V lost 0 bases and J lost 6, with 18 bases in between. This CDR3 has 16 residues. CDR1 is LGHNA and CDR2 is YNFKEQ in the germline V gene. CDR3 loop: CASSQDRADWSGEQYF. The CDR3 DNA sequence: TGTGCCAGCAGCCAAGATCGGGCGGACTGGTCGGGCGAGCAGTACTTC.

The chain is built from TRBV27 and TRBJ2-7; TRBD1 agrees at 8 bases. Germline trimming cut 4 bases from V and 2 bases from J; bases unmatched to any gene: 10. This CDR3 region has 16 residues. Germline V lookup: CDR1 MNHEY, CDR2 SMNVEV (reference sequence). The CDR3 sequence is CASSSAGQGGPYEQYF. CDR3 nucleotides: TGTGCCAGCAGTTCGGCCGGACAGGGCGGTCCCTACGAGCAGTACTTC.

J is TRBJ2-3 and V is TRBV4-1; 10 bases match TRBD2. The germline gives CDR1 MGHRA, CDR2 YSYEKL. V gave up 1 base and J gave up 5 bases; unmatched junction bases: 9. The CDR3 extends over 17 amino acids. CDR3 protein: CASSQAGLAVDGDTQYF. The CDR3 DNA reads TGCGCCAGCAGCCAAGCCGGACTAGCGGTTGACGGAGATACGCAGTATTTT.

This chain joins TRBV11-2 and TRBJ1-2; D possibly corresponds to TRBD1 (5 bases). V lost 1 base and J lost 9, with 15 bases in between. CDR1 and CDR2 (germline): SGHAT, FQNNGV. The CDR3 has 14 amino acids. CDR3 bases: TGTGCCAGCAGCTTAGGGGGCCCCCTTGGGCGCTACACCTTC. This sequence encodes CASSLGGPLGRYTF.

The V and J genes are TRBV9 and TRBJ2-7, with a tentative D call TRBD2 (6 bases). The CDR3 sequence is 13 residues long. Germline V gene sequence: CDR1 SGDLS, CDR2 YYNGEE. Trimming took off 4 bases at V and 7 bases at J, with 15 bases between the two ends. CDR3 bases: TGTGCCAGCAGCTTTGGGGCGGGGTTAGAGCAGTACTTC. It yields the protein CASSFGAGLEQYF.

The table lists this clone with a count of one. The CDR3 coding sequence is TGTGCCAGTAGTGCCGAACAGGGGTCCACTGAAGCTTTCTTT. It is translated as CASSAEQGSTEAFF. The chain couples TRBV19 to TRBJ1-1; TRBD1 aligns across 7 bases. Germline V gene sequence: CDR1 LNHDA, CDR2 SQIVND (reference sequence). The CDR3 totals 14 residues. V lost 5 bases and J lost 4; bases outside the gene matches: 7. The full variable domain, with the rest looked up from reference TRBV19 and TRBJ1-1, is DGGITQSPKYLFRKEGQNVTLSCEQNLNHDAMYWYRQDPGQGLRLIYYSQIVNDFQKGDIAEGYSVSREKKESFPLTVTSAQKNPTAFYLCASSAEQGSTEAFFGQGTRLTVV.

This clone was picked up a small number of times. The V call is TRBV6-1, the J call TRBJ1-6; 7 bases fit TRBD1. Per the germline V gene, CDR1 is MNHNS and CDR2 is SASEGT. This CDR3 is built from 14 residues. J lost 10 bases, V lost 6 bases, and 9 bases had no gene match. CDR3 bases: TGTGCCAGCAGAATCGGCGAGGGGGCCTCACCCCTCCACTTT. This codes for CASRIGEGASPLHF.

This rearrangement joins TRBV2 to TRBJ1-4, with TRBD1 identical over 7 bases. Germline V gives CDR1 SNHLY, CDR2 FYNNEI. V trimming: 9 bases; J trimming: 6 bases; junction bases outside the gene matches: 16. The CDR3 has 16 amino acids. CDR3 protein: CASTTGTRGQDEKLFF. Written as DNA, the CDR3 is TGTGCCAGTACCACTGGGACGAGGGGGCAGGATGAAAAACTGTTTTTT.

There are a few counts of this clone. The rearrangement uses TRBV5-1 and TRBJ2-1, with 7 bases aligning to TRBD2. CDR3 length: 15 residues. CDR1 and CDR2 from the germline V gene are SGHRS and YFSETQ. The trim removed 0 bases at V and 4 bases at J, leaving 4 bases unmatched. The CDR3 DNA follows: TGCGCCAGCAGCTTGGTCGGCGGGGGATACAATGAGCAGTTCTTC. Encoded protein: CASSLVGGGYNEQFF. Drawing the rest from reference TRBV5-1 and TRBJ2-1, the complete variable domain is KAGVTQTPRYLIKTRGQQVTLSCSPISGHRSVSWYQQTPGQGLQFLFEYFSETQRNKGNFPGRFSGRQFSNSRSEMNVSTLELGDSALYLCASSLVGGGYNEQFFGPGTRLTVL.

The chain couples TRBV2 to TRBJ2-5; TRBD2 agrees at 11 bases. The ends lost 3 bases at V and 1 base at J; junction bases unmatched: 4. The CDR3 has 16 amino acids. Germline V gene sequence: CDR1 SNHLY, CDR2 FYNNEI. The CDR3 region has the DNA TGTGCCAGCAGTGATGCTAGCGGGGGGTTCCAAGAGACCCAGTACTTC. It codes for CASSDASGGFQETQYF.

This sequence joins TRBV5-6 and TRBJ1-1; D is perhaps TRBD1 (6 bases). The CDR3 is made up of 15 amino acids. V was shortened by 0 bases and J by 3 bases, with 12 bases between the two germline ends. Germline V gene sequence: CDR1 SGHDT, CDR2 YYEEEE. CDR3 in amino acids: CASSLVRQADTEAFF. CDR3 nucleotide sequence: TGTGCCAGCAGCTTGGTTCGACAGGCGGACACTGAAGCTTTCTTT. The entire variable domain, with the rest obtained from reference TRBV5-6 and TRBJ1-1, is as follows: DAGVTQSPTHLIKTRGQQVTLRCSPKSGHDTVSWYQQALGQGPQFIFQYYEEEERQRGNFPDRFSGHQFPNYSSELNVNALLLGDSALYLCASSLVRQADTEAFFGQGTRLTVV.

The chain has TRBV5-4 and TRBJ1-1, with D hard to call. The CDR3 consists of 13 residues. Trimming pared 4 bases from V and 0 bases from J, leaving 7 bases between. Germline CDR1 reads SGHNT; CDR2 reads YYREEE (reference sequence). CDR3: CASSPGMNTEAFF. CDR3 nucleotides: TGTGCCAGCAGCCCGGGGATGAACACTGAAGCTTTCTTT.

The rearrangement joins TRBV30 to TRBJ1-6; maybe TRBD1 (5 bases). V lost 2 bases, J lost 1 base, and 9 bases lay in between. The CDR3 extends over 15 amino acids. Germline CDR1 and CDR2: GTSNPN and SVGIG (reference sequence). The CDR3 is CAWSLEGSYNSPLHF. The CDR3 DNA reads as TGTGCCTGGAGTTTGGAGGGGTCCTATAATTCACCCCTCCACTTT.

This chain links TRBV6-6 with TRBJ1-1, with 7 bases matching TRBD1. The germline V gene encodes CDR1 MNHNY and CDR2 SVGAGI (reference sequence). Unmatched junction bases numbered 6, after V lost 5 bases and J lost 0 bases. The CDR3 runs to 15 residues. The CDR3 region has the DNA TGTGCCAGCAGTCAGTCAGGGGGTATGAACACTGAAGCTTTCTTT. Protein: CASSQSGGMNTEAFF.

The chain is built from TRBV5-1 and TRBJ2-3; D unresolved. The CDR3 covers 12 residues. The V end was cut by 4 bases, the J end by 3 bases, with 6 bases between. Germline CDR1 is SGHRS and CDR2 is YFSETQ. In DNA form, the CDR3 reads TGCGCCAGCAGCGACGGGACAGATACGCAGTATTTT. Translating it yields CASSDGTDTQYF.

The chain recombines TRBV13 with TRBJ2-7; 7 bases agree with TRBD1. Per the germline V gene, CDR1 is PRHDT and CDR2 is FYEKMQ (reference sequence). The CDR3 loop spans 15 amino acids. The V and J ends lost 6 bases and 0 bases, in that order; junction bases with no gene match: 8. The CDR3 DNA is TGTGCCAGCAGTATGGACAGGATGAGCTCCTACGAGCAGTACTTC. This encodes CASSMDRMSSYEQYF.

The chain has TRBV4-1 and TRBJ1-2; unclear D gene. Germline CDR1 and CDR2: MGHRA and YSYEKL. Trimming left V 1 base short and J 2 bases short, with 8 bases between. CDR3 length: 14 residues. For the CDR3, the DNA is TGCGCCAGCAGCCAAGTGCCAGAAAACTATGGCTACACCTTC. Residues: CASSQVPENYGYTF.

The chain links TRBV7-9 to TRBJ2-5, with a weak D call TRBD1 (6 bases). The CDR3 sequence is 14 residues long. Germline V gene data show CDR1 as SEHNR and CDR2 as FQNEAQ (reference sequence). Trimming removed 5 bases from V and 4 bases from J, with 14 bases in between. In nucleotides, the CDR3 is TGTGCCAGCAGCCCCAGTGGGGGCCGAGAGACCCAGTACTTC. Translating it yields CASSPSGGRETQYF.

The CDR3 DNA sequence: TGTGCCAGTAAGGCTTACGGGTTAACTGAAGCTTTCTTT. It yields the protein CASKAYGLTEAFF. This chain connects TRBV19 to TRBJ1-1; D is unresolved. The CDR3 loop spans 13 amino acids. V lost 7 bases and J 5 bases, leaving 14 bases between the germline ends. Germline CDR1 is LNHDA and CDR2 is SQIVND (reference sequence).

The V and J genes are TRBV7-6 and TRBJ1-2, with 8 bases fitting TRBD1. The ends lost 5 bases at V and 0 bases at J; junction bases unmatched: 5. The germline CDR1 and CDR2 sequences are SGHVS and FNYEAQ. The CDR3 has 15 amino acids. In nucleotides, the CDR3 is TGTGCCAGCAGCCTAGGACAGGGAGCTAACTATGGCTACACCTTC. Protein product: CASSLGQGANYGYTF.